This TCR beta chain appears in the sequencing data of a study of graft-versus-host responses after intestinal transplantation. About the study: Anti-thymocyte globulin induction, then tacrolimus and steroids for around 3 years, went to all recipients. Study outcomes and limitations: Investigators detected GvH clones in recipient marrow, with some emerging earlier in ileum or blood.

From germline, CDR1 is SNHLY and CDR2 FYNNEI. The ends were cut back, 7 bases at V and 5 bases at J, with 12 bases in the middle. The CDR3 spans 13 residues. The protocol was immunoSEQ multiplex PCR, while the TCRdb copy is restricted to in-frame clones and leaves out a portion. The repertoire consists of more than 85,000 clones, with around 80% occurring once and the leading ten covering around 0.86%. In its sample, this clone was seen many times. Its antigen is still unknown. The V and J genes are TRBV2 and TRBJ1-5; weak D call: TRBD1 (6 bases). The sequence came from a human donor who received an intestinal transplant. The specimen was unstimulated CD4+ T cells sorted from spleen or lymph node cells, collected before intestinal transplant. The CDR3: CASNRGADQPQHF. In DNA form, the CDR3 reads TGTGCCAGCAATCGGGGGGCTGATCAGCCCCAGCATTTT.